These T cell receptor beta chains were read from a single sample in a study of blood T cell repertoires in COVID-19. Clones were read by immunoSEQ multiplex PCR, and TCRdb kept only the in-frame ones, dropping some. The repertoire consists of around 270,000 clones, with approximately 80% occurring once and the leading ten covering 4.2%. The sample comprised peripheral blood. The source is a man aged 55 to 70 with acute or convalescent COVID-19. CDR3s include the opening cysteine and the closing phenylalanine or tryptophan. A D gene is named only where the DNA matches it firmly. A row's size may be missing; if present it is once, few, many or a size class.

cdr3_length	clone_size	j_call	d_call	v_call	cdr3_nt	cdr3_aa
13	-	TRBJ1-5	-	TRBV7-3	TGTGCCAGCAGCTCAGGCCCAGCGGAGCCCCAGCATTTT	CASSSGPAEPQHF
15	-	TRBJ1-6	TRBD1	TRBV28	TGTGCCAGCCGGGAGGACAGGGATTTTATTTCACCCCTCCACTTT	CASREDRDFISPLHF
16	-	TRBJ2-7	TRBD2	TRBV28	TGTGCCAGCAGTTATCCCCGGACTAGCGGGAGGGACGAGCAGTACTTC	CASSYPRTSGRDEQYF
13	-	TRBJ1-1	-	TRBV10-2	TGCGCCAGCAGTCAGACAGGGAACACTGAAGCTTTCTTT	CASSQTGNTEAFF
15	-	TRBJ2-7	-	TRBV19	TGTGCCAGTAAGGAGGAGGGAGTGGCTGCCTACGAGCAGTACTTC	CASKEEGVAAYEQYF
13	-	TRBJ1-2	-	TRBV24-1	TGTGCCACCCCTGTTGGGGGCTACTATGGCTACACCTTC	CATPVGGYYGYTF
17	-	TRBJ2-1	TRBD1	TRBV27	TGTGCCAGCAGAATTAGAAGGACAGGGCACGGCTTCGATGAGCAGTTCTTC	CASRIRRTGHGFDEQFF
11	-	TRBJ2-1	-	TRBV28	TGTGCCAGCAGTGCTATGTATGAGCAGTTCTTC	CASSAMYEQFF
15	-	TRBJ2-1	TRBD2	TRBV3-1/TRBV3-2	TGTGCCAGCAGCCTACAGGCGGCGGGAGCCTATGAGCAGTTCTTC	CASSLQAAGAYEQFF
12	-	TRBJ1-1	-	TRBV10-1	TGCGCCAGCAGTACCTCGTTGAGTGAAGCTTTCTTT	CASSTSLSEAFF
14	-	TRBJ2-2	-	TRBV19	TGTGCCAGTAGTGGGCAGGGACTCACCGGGGAGCTGTTTTTT	CASSGQGLTGELFF
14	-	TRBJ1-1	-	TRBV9	TGTGCCAGCAGCGTAGGGCCCGGAGGCACTGAAGCTTTCTTT	CASSVGPGGTEAFF
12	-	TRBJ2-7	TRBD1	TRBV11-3	TGTGCCAGCAGTTCGCAGGGGGACGAGCAGTACTTC	CASSSQGDEQYF
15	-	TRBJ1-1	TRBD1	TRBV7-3	TGTGCCAGCAGCTTAAGCAGGGGGATGAACACTGAAGCTTTCTTT	CASSLSRGMNTEAFF
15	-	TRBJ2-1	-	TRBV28	TGTGCCAGCAGCCTTATAGAGACACATCACAATGAGCAGTTCTTC	CASSLIETHHNEQFF
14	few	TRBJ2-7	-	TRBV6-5	TGTGCCAGCAGCCCCGGGACTGGTAAATACGAGCAGTACTTC	CASSPGTGKYEQYF
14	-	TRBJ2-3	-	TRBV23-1	TGCGCCAGCAGTAAACCCAGGTGGGTAGATACGCAGTATTTT	CASSKPRWVDTQYF
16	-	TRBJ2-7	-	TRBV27	TGTGCCAGCAGTTTCTTGCGGGACGGGAGCTCCTACGAGCAGTACTTC	CASSFLRDGSSYEQYF
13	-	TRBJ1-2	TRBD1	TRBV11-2	TGTGCCAGCAGCTTAGGGACAGGGAATGGCTACACCTTC	CASSLGTGNGYTF
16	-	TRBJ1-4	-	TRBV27	TGTGCCAGCCCGGGTCCCAGTTTCCCGACTAATGAAAAACTGTTTTTT	CASPGPSFPTNEKLFF
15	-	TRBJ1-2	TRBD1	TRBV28	TGTGCCAGCAGTTCCCCCGGGACAGGGAACAATGGCTACACCTTC	CASSSPGTGNNGYTF
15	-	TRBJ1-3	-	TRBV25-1	TGTGCCAGCAGCCCCGGACACGGCTCTGGAAACACCATATATTTT	CASSPGHGSGNTIYF
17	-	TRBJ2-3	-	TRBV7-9	TGTGCCAGCAGTTTCACCGGGACTCGAACAGGGGTAGATACGCAGTATTTT	CASSFTGTRTGVDTQYF
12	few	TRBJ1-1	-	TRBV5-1	TGCGCCAGCAGCTTGTCGAGGAGGGAAGCTTTCTTT	CASSLSRREAFF
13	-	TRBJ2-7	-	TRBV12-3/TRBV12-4	TGTGCCAGCAGTTTAAAGGGGAAAGGTGAGCAGTACTTC	CASSLKGKGEQYF
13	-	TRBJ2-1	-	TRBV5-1	TGCGCCAGCAGGGCTGGGAGTACTGATGAGCAGTTCTTC	CASRAGSTDEQFF
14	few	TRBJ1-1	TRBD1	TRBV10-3	TGTGCCATCAGCCCCGGGACAGGGGGAACTGAAGCTTTCTTT	CAISPGTGGTEAFF
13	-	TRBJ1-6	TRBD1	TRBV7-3	TGTGCCAGCAGCCCAGACAGGGATTCACCCCTCCACTTT	CASSPDRDSPLHF
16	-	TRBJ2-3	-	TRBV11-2	TGTGCCAGCAGCTCAGTACAGGGTTTGAGCACAGATACGCAGTATTTT	CASSSVQGLSTDTQYF
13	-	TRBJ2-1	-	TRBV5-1	TGCGCCAGCAGCTTGGACAGTTACAATGAGCAGTTCTTC	CASSLDSYNEQFF
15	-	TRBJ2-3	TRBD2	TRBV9	TGTGCCAGCAGCGTTGGCGGGAGTGGCACAGATACGCAGTATTTT	CASSVGGSGTDTQYF